This T cell receptor beta chain was recovered during a study of T cell repertoires in cytomegalovirus infection. Study details: Public TCR beta signatures were indicative of both CMV infection and a matching HLA type.

CDR1 SGHVS and CDR2 FQNEAQ come from the germline V gene. The CDR3 is 13 residues long. Regarding the study as a whole: Identification of carriers of CMV plus the relevant HLA was performed using cumulative public TCR beta family frequency.

TCRdb re-called the reads through MiXCR, storing one row per CDR3 protein. The sample carries fewer than 30,000 distinct CDR3 sequences, roughly a fifth recorded once. This clonotype was recorded many times. What it binds is unknown. At one end the junction does not follow the germline gene, possibly because of a read error. The rearrangement links TRBV7-8 to TRBJ1-1; D call uncertain. The sequences come from CD8+ T cells from cultured PBMCs, collected from culture after CMV antigen stimulation. The origin of this receptor is a human donor in good health (CMV status not recorded). Some clones in this sample may be carry-over from other donors' samples. The CDR3 sequence is CASSIAPNTEAFF. For the CDR3, the DNA is TGTGCCAGCAGCATAGCCCCGAACACTGAAGCTTTCTTT.